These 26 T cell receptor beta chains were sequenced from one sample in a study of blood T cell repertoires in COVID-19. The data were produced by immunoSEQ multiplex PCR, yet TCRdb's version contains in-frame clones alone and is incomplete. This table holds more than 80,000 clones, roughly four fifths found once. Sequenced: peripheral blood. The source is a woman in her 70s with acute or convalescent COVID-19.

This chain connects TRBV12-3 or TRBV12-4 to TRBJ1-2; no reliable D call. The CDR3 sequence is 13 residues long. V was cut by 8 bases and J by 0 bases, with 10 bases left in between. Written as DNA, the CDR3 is TGTGCCAGCCGGGAGCGTACTAACTATGGCTACACCTTC. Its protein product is CASRERTNYGYTF.

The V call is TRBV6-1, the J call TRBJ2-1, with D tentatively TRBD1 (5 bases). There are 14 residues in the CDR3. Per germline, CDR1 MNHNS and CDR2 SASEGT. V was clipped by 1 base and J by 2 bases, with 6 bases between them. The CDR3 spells CASSEVGAYNEQFF. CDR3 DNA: TGTGCCAGCAGTGAAGTAGGGGCCTACAATGAGCAGTTCTTC.

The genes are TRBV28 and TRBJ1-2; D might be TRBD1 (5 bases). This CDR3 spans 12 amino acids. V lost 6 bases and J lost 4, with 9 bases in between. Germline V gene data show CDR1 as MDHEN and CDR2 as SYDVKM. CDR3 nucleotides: TGTGCCAGCAGACCGGGGGGCTATGGCTACACCTTC. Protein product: CASRPGGYGYTF.

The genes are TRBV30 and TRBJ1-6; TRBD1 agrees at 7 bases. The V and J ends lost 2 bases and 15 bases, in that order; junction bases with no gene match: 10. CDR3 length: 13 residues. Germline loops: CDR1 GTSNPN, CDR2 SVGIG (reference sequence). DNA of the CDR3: TGTGCCTGGAGTCGCCAGACAGGGTCTCACCTCCACTTT. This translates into CAWSRQTGSHLHF.

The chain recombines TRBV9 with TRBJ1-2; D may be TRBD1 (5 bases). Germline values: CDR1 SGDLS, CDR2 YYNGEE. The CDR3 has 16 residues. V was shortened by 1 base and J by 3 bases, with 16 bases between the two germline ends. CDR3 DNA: TGTGCCAGCAGCGTAAGCTTTCGGGGGGTTGACTATGGCTACACCTTC. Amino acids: CASSVSFRGVDYGYTF.

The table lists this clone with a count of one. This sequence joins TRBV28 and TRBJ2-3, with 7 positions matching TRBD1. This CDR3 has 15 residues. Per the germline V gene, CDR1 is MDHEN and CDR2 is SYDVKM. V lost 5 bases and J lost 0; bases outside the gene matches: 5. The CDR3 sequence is CASSLPGGSTDTQYF. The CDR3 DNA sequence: TGTGCCAGCAGTCTCCCAGGGGGAAGCACAGATACGCAGTATTTT.

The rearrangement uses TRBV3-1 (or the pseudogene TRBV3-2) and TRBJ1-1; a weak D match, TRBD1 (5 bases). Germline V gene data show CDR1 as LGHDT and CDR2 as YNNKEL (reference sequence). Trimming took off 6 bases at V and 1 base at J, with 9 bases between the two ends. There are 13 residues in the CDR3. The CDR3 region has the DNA TGTGCCAGCAGAGAAACAGGGAACACTGAAGCTTTCTTT. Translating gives CASRETGNTEAFF.

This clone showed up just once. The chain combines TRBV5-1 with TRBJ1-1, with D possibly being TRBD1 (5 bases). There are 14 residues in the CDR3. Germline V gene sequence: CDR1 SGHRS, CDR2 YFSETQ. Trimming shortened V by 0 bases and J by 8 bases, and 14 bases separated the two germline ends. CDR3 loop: CASSLDPGGGEAFF. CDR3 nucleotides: TGCGCCAGCAGCTTGGACCCTGGGGGGGGAGAAGCTTTCTTT.

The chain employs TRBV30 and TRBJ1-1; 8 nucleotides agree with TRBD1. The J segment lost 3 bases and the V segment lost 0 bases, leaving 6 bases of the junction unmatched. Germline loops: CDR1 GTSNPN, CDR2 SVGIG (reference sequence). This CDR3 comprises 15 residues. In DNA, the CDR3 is TGTGCCTGGAGTGTAGGACAGGGAAGGGACACTGAAGCTTTCTTT. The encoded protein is CAWSVGQGRDTEAFF.

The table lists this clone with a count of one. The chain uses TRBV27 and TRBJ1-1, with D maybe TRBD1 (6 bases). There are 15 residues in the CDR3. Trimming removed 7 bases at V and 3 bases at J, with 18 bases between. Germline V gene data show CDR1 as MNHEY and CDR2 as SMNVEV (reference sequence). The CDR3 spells CASIPAGEGDTEAFF. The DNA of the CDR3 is TGTGCCAGCATCCCGGCAGGGGAAGGTGACACTGAAGCTTTCTTT.

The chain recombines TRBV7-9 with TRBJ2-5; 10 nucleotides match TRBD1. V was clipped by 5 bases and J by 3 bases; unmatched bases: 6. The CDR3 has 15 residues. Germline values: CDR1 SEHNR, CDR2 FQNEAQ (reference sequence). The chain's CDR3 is CASSPGTGEEETQYF. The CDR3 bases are TGTGCCAGCAGCCCCGGGACAGGGGAGGAAGAGACCCAGTACTTC.

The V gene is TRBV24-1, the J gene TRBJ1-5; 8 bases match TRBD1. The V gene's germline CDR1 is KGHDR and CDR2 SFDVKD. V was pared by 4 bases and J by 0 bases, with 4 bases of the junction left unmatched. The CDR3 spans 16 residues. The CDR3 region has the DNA TGTGCCACCAGTGACCCCGGACAGGGTAGCAATCAGCCCCAGCATTTT. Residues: CATSDPGQGSNQPQHF.

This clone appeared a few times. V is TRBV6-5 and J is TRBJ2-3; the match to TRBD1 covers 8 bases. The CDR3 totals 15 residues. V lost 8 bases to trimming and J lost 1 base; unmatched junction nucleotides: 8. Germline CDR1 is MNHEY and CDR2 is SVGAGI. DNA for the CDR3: TGTGCCAGCCTCCGCGGGACAGGACGCACAGATACGCAGTATTTT. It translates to CASLRGTGRTDTQYF.

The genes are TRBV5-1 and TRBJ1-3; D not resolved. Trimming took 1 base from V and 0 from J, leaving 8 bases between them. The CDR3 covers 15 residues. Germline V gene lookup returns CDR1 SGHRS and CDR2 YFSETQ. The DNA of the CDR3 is TGCGCCAGCAGCTTGTCCGGTAACTCTGGAAACACCATATATTTT. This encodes CASSLSGNSGNTIYF.

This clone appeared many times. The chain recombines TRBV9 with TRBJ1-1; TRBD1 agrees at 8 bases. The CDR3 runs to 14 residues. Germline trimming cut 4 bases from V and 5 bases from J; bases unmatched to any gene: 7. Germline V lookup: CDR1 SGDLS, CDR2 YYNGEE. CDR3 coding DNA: TGTGCCAGCAGCCCCGGACAGGGCTGGACTGAAGCTTTCTTT. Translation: CASSPGQGWTEAFF.

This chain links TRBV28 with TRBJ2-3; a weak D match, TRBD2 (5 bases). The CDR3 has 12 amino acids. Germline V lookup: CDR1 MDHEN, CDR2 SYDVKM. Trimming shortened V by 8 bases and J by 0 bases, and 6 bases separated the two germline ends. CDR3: CASGLSTDTQYF. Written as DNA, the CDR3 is TGTGCCAGCGGACTTAGCACAGATACGCAGTATTTT. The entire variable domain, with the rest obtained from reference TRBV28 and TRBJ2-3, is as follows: DVKVTQSSRYLVKRTGEKVFLECVQDMDHENMFWYRQDPGLGLRLIYFSYDVKMKEKGDIPEGYSVSREKKERFSLILESASTNQTSMYLCASGLSTDTQYFGPGTRLTVL.

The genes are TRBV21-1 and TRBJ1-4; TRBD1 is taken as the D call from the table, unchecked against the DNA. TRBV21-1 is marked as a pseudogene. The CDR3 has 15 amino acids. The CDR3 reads CASSKLGPPREKLFF. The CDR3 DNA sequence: TGTGCCAGCAGCAAACTTGGCCCTCCAAGAGAAAAACTGTTTTTT.

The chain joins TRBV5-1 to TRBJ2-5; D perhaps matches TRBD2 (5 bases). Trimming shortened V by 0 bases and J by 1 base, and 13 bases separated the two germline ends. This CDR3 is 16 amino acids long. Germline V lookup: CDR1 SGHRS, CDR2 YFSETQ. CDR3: CASSLARETIQETQYF. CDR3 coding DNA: TGCGCCAGCAGCTTGGCTCGGGAAACCATCCAAGAGACCCAGTACTTC.

In DNA form, the CDR3 reads TGTGCCAGCAGCCAAGATCGGGGTGTGGCTTTCTTT. Protein sequence: CASSQDRGVAFF. The rearrangement uses TRBV3-1 (or the pseudogene TRBV3-2) and TRBJ1-1; D remains ambiguous. Trimming removed 0 bases at V and 11 bases at J, with 10 bases between. This CDR3 comprises 12 residues. CDR1 is LGHDT, CDR2 YNNKEL, per germline (reference sequence).

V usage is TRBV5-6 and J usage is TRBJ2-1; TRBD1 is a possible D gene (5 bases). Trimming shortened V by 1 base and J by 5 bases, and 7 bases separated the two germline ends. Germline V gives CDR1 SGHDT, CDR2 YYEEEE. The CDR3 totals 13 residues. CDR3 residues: CASSLFRDNEQFF. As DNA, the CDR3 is TGTGCCAGCAGCTTGTTCAGGGACAATGAGCAGTTCTTC.

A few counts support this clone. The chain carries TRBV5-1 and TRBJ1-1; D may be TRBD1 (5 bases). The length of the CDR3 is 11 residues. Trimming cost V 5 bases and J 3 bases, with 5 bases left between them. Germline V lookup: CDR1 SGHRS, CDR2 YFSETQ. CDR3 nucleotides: TGCGCCAGCAGAGGGGACACTGAAGCTTTCTTT. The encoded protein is CASRGDTEAFF.

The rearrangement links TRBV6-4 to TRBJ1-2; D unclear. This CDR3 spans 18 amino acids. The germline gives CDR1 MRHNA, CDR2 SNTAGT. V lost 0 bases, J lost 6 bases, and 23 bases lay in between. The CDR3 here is CASSDSIPPIIRFDGYTF. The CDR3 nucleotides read TGTGCCAGCAGTGACTCGATTCCCCCCATCATCAGATTTGATGGCTACACCTTC.

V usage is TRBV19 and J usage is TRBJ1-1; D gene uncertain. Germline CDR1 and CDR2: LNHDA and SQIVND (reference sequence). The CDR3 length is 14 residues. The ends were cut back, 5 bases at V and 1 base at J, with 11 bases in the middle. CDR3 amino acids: CASSRLRGNTEAFF. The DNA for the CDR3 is TGTGCCAGTAGTCGGCTTCGGGGGAACACTGAAGCTTTCTTT.

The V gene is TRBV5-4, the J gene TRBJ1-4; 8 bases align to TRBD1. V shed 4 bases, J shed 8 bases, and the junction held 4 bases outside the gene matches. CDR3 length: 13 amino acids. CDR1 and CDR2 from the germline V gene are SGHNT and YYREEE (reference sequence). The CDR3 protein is CASSPGQDEKLFF. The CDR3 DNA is TGTGCCAGCAGCCCGGGACAGGACGAAAAACTGTTTTTT.

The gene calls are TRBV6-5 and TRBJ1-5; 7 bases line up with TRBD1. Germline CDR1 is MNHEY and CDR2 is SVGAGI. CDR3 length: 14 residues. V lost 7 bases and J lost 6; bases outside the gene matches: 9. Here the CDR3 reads CASTGTVSLQPQHF. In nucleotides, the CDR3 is TGTGCCAGCACCGGGACAGTCTCGCTTCAGCCCCAGCATTTT.

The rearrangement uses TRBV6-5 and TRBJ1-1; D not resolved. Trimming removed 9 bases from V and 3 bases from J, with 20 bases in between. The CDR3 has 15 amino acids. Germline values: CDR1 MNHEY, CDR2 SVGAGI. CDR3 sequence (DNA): TGTGCCAGTTTCGGGTCCGCCACGGGGTACACTGAAGCTTTCTTT. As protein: CASFGSATGYTEAFF.